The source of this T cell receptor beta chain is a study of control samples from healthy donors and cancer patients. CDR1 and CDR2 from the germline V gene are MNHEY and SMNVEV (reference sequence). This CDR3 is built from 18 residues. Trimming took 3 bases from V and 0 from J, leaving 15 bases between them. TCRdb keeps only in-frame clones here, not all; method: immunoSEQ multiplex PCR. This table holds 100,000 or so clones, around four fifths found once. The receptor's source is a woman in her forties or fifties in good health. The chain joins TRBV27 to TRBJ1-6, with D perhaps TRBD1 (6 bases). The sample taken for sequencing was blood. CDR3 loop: CASSLGADVSSYNSPLHF. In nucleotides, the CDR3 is TGTGCCAGCAGTTTGGGGGCGGACGTAAGCTCCTATAATTCACCCCTCCACTTT.